This TCR beta chain comes out of a study of T cells in Graves' hyperthyroidism and ophthalmopathy. CDR1 and CDR2 from the germline V gene are SGHTA and FQGNSA. Trimming at V came to 7 bases and at J to 8 bases, leaving 8 bases not matched to a gene. The CDR3 extends over 14 amino acids. Amplification of TCR beta CDR3 regions was performed using RNA transcripts as template. HTBI primers drove first-round RT-PCR of the TCR CDR3. TCRdb re-called the multiplex PCR reads through MiXCR, storing one row per CDR3 protein. The sample consists of over 700,000 distinct CDR3 sequences, just over 35% of them appearing once. Stable Graves' hyperthyroidism denoted no ophthalmopathy progression over 18 months. Fresh peripheral blood, about 10 ml of it, supplied the PBMCs. This clonotype was picked up many times.

The sample comprised blood. V gene TRBV7-2 combines with J gene TRBJ1-3; 10 bases agree with TRBD1. This TCR was sampled from a woman between 40 and 50 years old with Graves' hyperthyroidism. CDR3 nucleotide sequence: TGTGCCAGCATCAGGACAGGGGGTGCGGACACCATATATTTT. Protein: CASIRTGGADTIYF.